This passage covers 5 T cell receptor beta chains from one sample sequenced in a study of regulatory T cells in long-lasting Graves disease (dated by TCRdb to about 2021). In the paper's terms, the time point label means: persistent/refractory GD, antithyroid drugs over 5 years with positive TRAb. For both TCR sequencing and RNA sequencing, RNA was extracted from PBMCs using TRIzol. Libraries came from multiplex PCR. Instrument on record: Illumina HiSeq 4000. CDR3 regions were amplified by Arm-PCR with iRepertoire HTBI primers to construct TCR beta libraries. Through fastp at Q25 and MiXCR, TCRdb rebuilt clones from the public reads, retaining in-frame beta chains. Here each entry gathers all rows of one CDR3 protein and keeps the most common genes and DNA. This sample comprises 450,000 or so distinct CDR3 sequences, about a fifth of them detected only once. Together, the top ten hold under 9% of the sample.

Sequenced here: peripheral blood mononuclear cells (PBMCs), sampled when the disease was refractory, from a patient treated with antithyroid drugs. The origin of the receptors is a female donor with Graves disease.

This chain connects TRBV19 to TRBJ1-5; TRBD1 is a possible D gene (6 bases). The germline CDR1 and CDR2 sequences are LNHDA and SQIVND (reference sequence). The V end was cut by 8 bases, the J end by 0 bases, with 14 bases between. The length of the CDR3 is 15 residues. CDR3 in DNA: TGTGCCAGTTCCAGGGGCAGGTCTAGCAATCAGCCCCAGCATTTT. Its translation is CASSRGRSSNQPQHF.

The V gene is TRBV20-1, the J gene TRBJ1-3, with no clear D. Germline CDR1 and CDR2: DFQATT and SNEGSKA (reference sequence). The CDR3 spans 13 residues. Deletions cut 3 bases from V and 2 bases from J, with 8 bases between. The CDR3 DNA sequence: TGCAGTGCTAGGGCGGGAACTGGAAACACCATATATTTT. Translation: CSARAGTGNTIYF.

The V gene is TRBV20-1, the J gene TRBJ2-5, with D possibly being TRBD1 (6 bases). Judging by the DNA end, TRBJ2-7 fits better; the J call may be wrong. CDR1 DFQATT and CDR2 SNEGSKA come from the germline V gene (reference sequence). This CDR3 has 16 residues. CDR3 DNA: TGCAGGGCCGAATTAAGAGAAGACAGGCGCTCGGTCGAGCAGTACTTC. Translating gives CRAELREDRRSVEQYF.

This clonotype was recorded a few times. V and J are TRBV19 and TRBJ2-7; perhaps TRBD1 as D (5 bases). Germline V lookup: CDR1 LNHDA, CDR2 SQIVND (reference sequence). Trimming pared 5 bases from V and 2 bases from J, leaving 16 bases between. This CDR3 is built from 15 residues. CDR3 sequence: CASSLRGHPTYEQYF. CDR3 coding DNA: TGTGCCAGTAGTCTTAGAGGACACCCTACCTACGAGCAGTACTTC.

This clonotype was recorded many times. V usage is TRBV24-1 and J usage is TRBJ2-3; D is ambiguous. The CDR3 runs to 11 residues. Germline V gene sequence: CDR1 KGHDR, CDR2 SFDVKD. V shed 5 bases and J shed 3 bases, with 2 bases lying between them. Here the CDR3 DNA reads TGTGCCACCAGTGGGACAGATACGCAGTATTTT. Translating it yields CATSGTDTQYF.